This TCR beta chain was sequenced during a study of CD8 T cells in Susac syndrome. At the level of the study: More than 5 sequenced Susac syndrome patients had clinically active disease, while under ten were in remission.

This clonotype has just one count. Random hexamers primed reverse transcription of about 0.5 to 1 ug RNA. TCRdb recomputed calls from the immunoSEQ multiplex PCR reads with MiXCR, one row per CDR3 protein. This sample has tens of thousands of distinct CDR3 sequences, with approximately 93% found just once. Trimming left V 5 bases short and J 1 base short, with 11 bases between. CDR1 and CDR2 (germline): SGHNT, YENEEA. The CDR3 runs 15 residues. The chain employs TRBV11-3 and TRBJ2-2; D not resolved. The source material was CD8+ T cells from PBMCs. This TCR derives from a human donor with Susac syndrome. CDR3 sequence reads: CASSNAVGNTGELFF. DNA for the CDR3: TGTGCCAGCAGCAACGCGGTGGGGAACACCGGGGAGCTGTTTTTT.